This T cell receptor (beta chain) was captured in a study of cytomegalovirus exposure and HLA in healthy donors. Regarding the study as a whole: Generally TCR sequences proved uncommon, though certain public TCRs appeared in numerous donors. A prior analysis recorded that most TCR beta V segments were productive about 87% or about 30% of the time. The HLA-A and HLA-B alleles of most subjects were reportedly predicted accurately from TCR beta sequences.

Worth noting for this clone: Antigen: not known.

The CDR3 extends over 16 amino acids. J lost 0 bases, V lost 2 bases, and 4 bases had no gene match. CDR1 MNHEY and CDR2 SMNVEV come from the germline V gene (reference sequence). Primers included in the PCR were 60 Vbeta and 13 Jbeta primers. Libraries were prepared by immunoSEQ multiplex PCR; TCRdb keeps only in-frame clonotypes and omits some of them. This sample carries 160,000 or so clones, roughly 80% of them seen once, and the ten largest clones take roughly 13%. The specimen sequenced was PBMCs. The rearrangement joins TRBV27 to TRBJ2-7, with 10 bases matching TRBD1. This sequence originates from a woman in her forties or fifties in good health and CMV-seronegative. The CDR3 here is CASSLTDRGASYEQYF. DNA of the CDR3: TGTGCCAGCAGTTTAACGGACAGGGGGGCCTCCTACGAGCAGTACTTC.